These T cell receptor beta chains were read from a single sample in a study of identical twins. One entry per CDR3 protein, called by TCRdb with MiXCR from the 5' RACE reads. The sample includes hundreds of thousands of distinct CDR3 sequences, roughly 6.2% of them seen just once. The sample taken for sequencing was naive T cells sorted from blood. These receptors were obtained from a man aged 18-30 years in good health. CDR3s include the opening cysteine and the closing phenylalanine or tryptophan. A D gene is named only where the DNA matches it firmly. Expanded clones are given a class, and other clones once, few, many or no size at all.

abundance: .
j_gene: TRBJ2-7
v_gene: TRBV18
len: 14
d_gene: .
CDR3aa: CASSASNLHYEQYF
CDR3nt: TGTGCCAGCTCAGCCTCGAACCTCCACTACGAGCAGTACTTC

abundance: few
j_gene: TRBJ1-6
v_gene: TRBV5-1
len: 14
d_gene: .
CDR3aa: CASSLDSLDSPLHF
CDR3nt: TGCGCCAGCAGTCTGGACAGCCTGGATTCACCCCTCCACTTT

abundance: few
j_gene: TRBJ2-1
v_gene: TRBV25-1
len: 14
d_gene: TRBD2
CDR3aa: CASSREGTGDEQFF
CDR3nt: TGTGCCAGCAGCCGGGAGGGGACCGGGGATGAGCAGTTCTTC

abundance: many
j_gene: TRBJ2-3
v_gene: TRBV20-1
len: 16
d_gene: .
CDR3aa: CSARFYFGPGADTQYF
CDR3nt: TGCAGTGCTAGATTTTATTTCGGCCCCGGGGCAGATACGCAGTATTTT

abundance: many
j_gene: TRBJ2-1
v_gene: TRBV27
len: 15
d_gene: TRBD2
CDR3aa: CASSVGLAVYNEQFF
CDR3nt: TGTGCCAGCAGTGTCGGGCTAGCGGTCTACAATGAGCAGTTCTTC

abundance: many
j_gene: TRBJ1-1
v_gene: TRBV7-9
len: 14
d_gene: .
CDR3aa: CASSFRDTDTEAFF
CDR3nt: TGTGCCAGCAGCTTTAGGGATACGGACACTGAAGCTTTCTTT

abundance: few
j_gene: TRBJ2-2
v_gene: TRBV3-1
len: 12
d_gene: .
CDR3aa: CASSQESRELFF
CDR3nt: TGTGCCAGCAGCCAAGAATCCCGGGAGCTGTTTTTT

abundance: many
j_gene: TRBJ2-3
v_gene: TRBV24-1
len: 17
d_gene: TRBD2
CDR3aa: CATSDQGLADSTDTQYF
CDR3nt: TGTGCCACCAGTGACCAGGGACTAGCGGATAGCACAGATACGCAGTATTTT

abundance: .
j_gene: TRBJ1-4
v_gene: TRBV14
len: 16
d_gene: .
CDR3aa: CASSQRIRETNEKLFF
CDR3nt: TGTGCCAGCAGCCAACGAATCAGGGAAACTAATGAAAAACTGTTTTTT

abundance: many
j_gene: TRBJ2-1
v_gene: TRBV12-3/TRBV12-4
len: 17
d_gene: .
CDR3aa: CASSFWLSDNRGGEQFF
CDR3nt: TGTGCCAGCAGTTTTTGGTTATCCGACAACAGAGGGGGTGAGCAGTTCTTC

abundance: many
j_gene: TRBJ1-1
v_gene: TRBV12-3/TRBV12-4
len: 14
d_gene: .
CDR3aa: CASSLRELATEAFF
CDR3nt: TGTGCCAGCAGTTTACGGGAGTTGGCCACTGAAGCTTTCTTT

abundance: .
j_gene: TRBJ2-1
v_gene: TRBV29-1
len: 11
d_gene: TRBD2
CDR3aa: CSAPREGEQFF
CDR3nt: TGCAGCGCACCACGGGAGGGTGAGCAGTTCTTC

abundance: many
j_gene: TRBJ2-7
v_gene: TRBV10-3
len: 15
d_gene: .
CDR3aa: CAISESGGLSYEQYF
CDR3nt: TGTGCCATCAGTGAGAGTGGAGGACTGTCCTACGAGCAGTACTTC

abundance: many
j_gene: TRBJ1-1
v_gene: TRBV20-1
len: 14
d_gene: .
CDR3aa: CSASIGGERTEAFF
CDR3nt: TGCAGTGCCTCTATAGGGGGGGAGAGGACTGAAGCTTTCTTT

abundance: .
j_gene: TRBJ2-7
v_gene: TRBV30
len: 11
d_gene: .
CDR3aa: CAWSLVYEQYF
CDR3nt: TGTGCCTGGAGTCTAGTCTACGAGCAGTACTTC

abundance: .
j_gene: TRBJ1-6
v_gene: TRBV3-1
len: 16
d_gene: .
CDR3aa: CASSPPRGPPDSPLHF
CDR3nt: TGTGCCAGCAGCCCCCCCAGGGGTCCGCCGGATTCACCCCTCCACTTT

abundance: many
j_gene: TRBJ2-1
v_gene: TRBV12-3/TRBV12-4
len: 15
d_gene: TRBD1
CDR3aa: CASSPLRTGGNEQFF
CDR3nt: TGTGCCAGCAGCCCACTCAGGACAGGGGGCAATGAGCAGTTCTTC

abundance: many
j_gene: TRBJ1-4
v_gene: TRBV5-1
len: 13
d_gene: .
CDR3aa: CASSPGPVRKLFF
CDR3nt: TGCGCCAGCAGCCCGGGACCAGTGAGGAAACTGTTTTTT